This T cell receptor (beta chain) originates from a study of beta chain features in type 1 diabetes. Sequencing targeted expressed TCRB transcripts, as all isolated RNA had been reverse transcribed. Using immunoSEQ multiplex PCR, the repertoire was profiled, and TCRdb retains in-frame clones only, with some absent. The sample has about 160,000 clones, less than 9.5% seen once; the top ten hold about 1%. The sample holds a few counts of this clone. Antigen unknown. Study observations and caveats: Whether TCRB rearrangement is influenced by HLA type was left unresolved in this analysis. People with Type 1 diabetes carried modestly yet significantly shorter TCRB CDR3s in all four CD4+ subsets.

The germline CDR1 and CDR2 sequences are LNHDA and SQIVND (reference sequence). Germline trimming cut 1 base from V and 2 bases from J; bases unmatched to any gene: 14. The length of the CDR3 is 19 residues. The V call is TRBV19, the J call TRBJ2-1; 7 bases align to TRBD1. The origin of this receptor is a middle-aged woman with type 1 diabetes. The specimen sequenced was central memory CD4+ T cells from blood. In nucleotides, the CDR3 is TGTGCCAGTAGTATAGTAAGGAAGGCCGACAGGGACCCCTACAATGAGCAGTTCTTC. Translating gives CASSIVRKADRDPYNEQFF.